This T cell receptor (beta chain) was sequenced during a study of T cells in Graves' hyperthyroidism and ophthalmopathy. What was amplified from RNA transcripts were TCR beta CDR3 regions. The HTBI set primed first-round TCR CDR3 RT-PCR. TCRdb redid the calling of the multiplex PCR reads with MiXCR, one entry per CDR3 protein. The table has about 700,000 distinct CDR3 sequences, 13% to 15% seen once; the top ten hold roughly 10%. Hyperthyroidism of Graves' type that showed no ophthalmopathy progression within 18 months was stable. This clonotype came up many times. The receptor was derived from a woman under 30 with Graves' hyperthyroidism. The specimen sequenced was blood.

CDR3: CAWGRAASSYNEQFF. In nucleotides, the CDR3 is TGTGCCTGGGGGAGGGCGGCTAGCTCCTACAATGAGCAGTTCTTC. V and J are TRBV30 and TRBJ2-1, with TRBD2 matching over 7 bases. CDR3 length: 15 amino acids. The germline CDR1 and CDR2 sequences are GTSNPN and SVGIG (reference sequence). V lost 5 bases, J lost 0 bases, and 7 bases stayed unmatched.